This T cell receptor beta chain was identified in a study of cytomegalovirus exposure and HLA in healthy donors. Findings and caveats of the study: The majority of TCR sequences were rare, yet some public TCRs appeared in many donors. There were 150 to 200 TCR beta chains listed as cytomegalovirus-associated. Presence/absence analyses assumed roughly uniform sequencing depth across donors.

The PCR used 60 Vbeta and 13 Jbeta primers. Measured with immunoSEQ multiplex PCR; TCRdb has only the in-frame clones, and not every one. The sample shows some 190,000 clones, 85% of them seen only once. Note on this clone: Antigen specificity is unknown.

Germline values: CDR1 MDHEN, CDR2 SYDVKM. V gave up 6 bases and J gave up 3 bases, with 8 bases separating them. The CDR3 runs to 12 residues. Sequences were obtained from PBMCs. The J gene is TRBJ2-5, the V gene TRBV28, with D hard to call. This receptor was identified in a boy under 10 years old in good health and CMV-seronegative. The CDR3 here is CASRGDKETQYF. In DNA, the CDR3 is TGTGCCAGCAGGGGCGATAAAGAGACCCAGTACTTC. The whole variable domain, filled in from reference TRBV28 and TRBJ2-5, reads DVKVTQSSRYLVKRTGEKVFLECVQDMDHENMFWYRQDPGLGLRLIYFSYDVKMKEKGDIPEGYSVSREKKERFSLILESASTNQTSMYLCASRGDKETQYFGPGTRLLVL.